The TCR beta chain under discussion was sequenced for a study of T cells in Graves' hyperthyroidism and ophthalmopathy. Authors of the study amplified TCR beta CDR3 regions from RNA transcripts. Using the HTBI primer set, a first-round RT-PCR was run on the TCR CDR3. A single record per CDR3 protein comes from TCRdb applying MiXCR to the multiplex PCR reads. In the table there are around 300,000 distinct CDR3 sequences, 25% of which are singletons. With 2 bases removed from V and 1 base from J, the gap between germline ends came to 2 bases. The CDR3 consists of 12 residues. Germline CDR1 reads MDHEN; CDR2 reads SYDVKM. Orbital computed tomography and thyroid ultrasound, together with serum TRAb and thyroxine and clinical symptoms, were used for diagnoses. This clonotype was observed at least ten times.

J is TRBJ1-2 and V is TRBV28; D call uncertain. The sequence was obtained from a man aged 35 to 55 with Graves' hyperthyroidism that later progressed to Graves' ophthalmopathy. Sequencing was done on a sample of blood. The CDR3 DNA reads as TGTGCCAGCAGTTTACTTAACTATGGCTACACCTTC. It translates to CASSLLNYGYTF.